Listed here are 12 T cell receptor beta chains from one sample, sequenced in a study of blood T cell repertoires in COVID-19. Sequencing used immunoSEQ multiplex PCR; TCRdb keeps in-frame clones, though not all of them. The sample records fewer than 350,000 clones, approximately 90% being singletons. The sequenced sample consisted of PBMCs or T cells enriched from blood (not recorded which). Every receptor here comes from a woman aged 40-49 years with acute COVID-19.

V and J are TRBV5-6 and TRBJ1-1; D is possibly TRBD1 (6 bases). The ends were cut back, 2 bases at V and 1 base at J, with 12 bases in the middle. The CDR3 runs to 15 residues. Germline CDR1 reads SGHDT; CDR2 reads YYEEEE. The CDR3 region has the DNA TGTGCCAGCAGCTTACAGGGCCTTGGGAACACTGAAGCTTTCTTT. Amino acid sequence: CASSLQGLGNTEAFF. Variable domain in full (rest from reference TRBV5-6 and TRBJ1-1): DAGVTQSPTHLIKTRGQQVTLRCSPKSGHDTVSWYQQALGQGPQFIFQYYEEEERQRGNFPDRFSGHQFPNYSSELNVNALLLGDSALYLCASSLQGLGNTEAFFGQGTRLTVV.

The chain has TRBV28 and TRBJ1-5, with 9 bases fitting TRBD1. J lost 2 bases, V lost 6 bases, and 8 bases had no gene match. The CDR3 runs to 16 residues. Germline assignment: CDR1 MDHEN and CDR2 SYDVKM. The CDR3 here is CASRGQGSSGNQPQHF. The CDR3, as DNA: TGTGCCAGCAGAGGACAGGGGAGTAGCGGCAATCAGCCCCAGCATTTT.

The V gene is TRBV3-1 (or the pseudogene TRBV3-2), the J gene TRBJ2-2; tentative D call: TRBD2 (5 bases). The CDR3 extends over 17 amino acids. CDR1 and CDR2 from the germline V gene are LGHDT and YNNKEL (reference sequence). Trimming cost V 4 bases and J 5 bases, with 20 bases left between them. The CDR3 loop is CASSPLRRSRGTGELFF. The CDR3 DNA reads TGTGCCAGCAGCCCCCTCCGGCGATCCCGAGGGACCGGGGAGCTGTTTTTT.

The genes are TRBV7-9 and TRBJ2-5, with a possible D match to TRBD2 (5 bases). The V and J ends lost 10 bases and 5 bases respectively, with 23 bases between them. The CDR3 is made up of 15 amino acids. Germline V lookup: CDR1 SEHNR, CDR2 FQNEAQ (reference sequence). For the CDR3, the DNA is TGTGCCACCCGATCGGGGATCTCCCAACCTGAGACCCAGTACTTC. This gives the protein CATRSGISQPETQYF.

The rearrangement uses TRBV29-1 and TRBJ2-2; a possible D gene is TRBD2 (6 bases). Looked up from germline, CDR1 is SQVTM and CDR2 is ANQGSEA. The CDR3 spans 19 residues. The V end lost 1 base, the J end lost 1 base, and 22 bases lay between the germline ends. CDR3: CSVEGRRAVGGVNTGELFF. In DNA, the CDR3 is TGCAGCGTTGAAGGTCGTAGGGCGGTTGGCGGGGTGAACACCGGGGAGCTGTTTTTT.

The chain carries TRBV11-3 and TRBJ2-3; D unclear. The germline gives CDR1 SGHNT, CDR2 YENEEA. Trimming pared 1 base from V and 2 bases from J, leaving 16 bases between. The CDR3 covers 17 residues. The DNA of the CDR3 is TGTGCCAGCAGCTTAGCATTCTGGCAGGCCGTCACAGATACGCAGTATTTT. Translated, it gives CASSLAFWQAVTDTQYF.

The chain recombines TRBV5-4 with TRBJ2-3; D is ambiguous. V lost 0 bases to trimming and J lost 3 bases, with 8 bases between them. This CDR3 is 14 amino acids long. Germline CDR1 is SGHNT and CDR2 is YYREEE (reference sequence). The CDR3 DNA reads as TGTGCCAGCAGCTTGGCCTGGAGAACAGATACGCAGTATTTT. Translated, it gives CASSLAWRTDTQYF.

This rearrangement joins TRBV15 to TRBJ2-1; 10 bases match TRBD1. Germline-derived CDR1 and CDR2 are LNHNV and YYDKDF (reference sequence). Unmatched junction bases numbered 5, after V lost 4 bases and J lost 5 bases. This CDR3 is built from 15 residues. This CDR3 reads CATSTLDRGDNEQFF. For the CDR3, the DNA is TGTGCCACCAGCACCTTGGACAGGGGGGACAATGAGCAGTTCTTC.

The gene calls are TRBV7-9 and TRBJ1-2, with 10 bases that match TRBD1. V gave up 7 bases and J gave up 0 bases; unmatched junction bases: 14. The CDR3 covers 18 residues. Germline lookup yields CDR1 SEHNR and CDR2 FQNEAQ (reference sequence). This CDR3 reads CASIWLGTGATANYGYTF. The CDR3 DNA follows: TGTGCCAGCATCTGGCTCGGGACAGGGGCCACAGCTAACTATGGCTACACCTTC.

This rearrangement joins TRBV5-1 to TRBJ2-3; 8 nucleotides agree with TRBD2. Germline V gene lookup returns CDR1 SGHRS and CDR2 YFSETQ. The CDR3 extends over 14 amino acids. The junction had 7 bases not matched to a gene; V was cut back by 4 bases and J by 6 bases. CDR3 sequence reads: CASSHTSGGDTQYF. CDR3 in DNA: TGCGCCAGCAGCCATACTAGCGGCGGGGATACGCAGTATTTT.

The rearrangement joins TRBV12-3 or TRBV12-4 to TRBJ2-1; possibly TRBD1 for D (6 bases). This CDR3 comprises 11 residues. The CDR3 loop is CGTGTYNEQFF. The CDR3 DNA sequence: TGTGGAACAGGGACCTACAATGAGCAGTTCTTC.

The rearrangement joins TRBV7-9 to TRBJ2-7; 9 nucleotides match TRBD2. Germline V gene lookup returns CDR1 SEHNR and CDR2 FQNEAQ (reference sequence). The CDR3 is made up of 14 amino acids. Trimming took 3 bases from V and 6 from J; bases not matched to a gene: 6. CDR3 amino acids: CASSLGTSFSEQYF. The CDR3, as DNA: TGTGCCAGCAGCTTGGGGACTAGCTTTAGCGAGCAGTACTTC.